The 25 T cell receptor beta chains reported below all come from one sample, sequenced in a study of cytomegalovirus exposure and HLA in healthy donors. The study ran its PCR with 60 Vbeta and 13 Jbeta primers. Clones were read by immunoSEQ multiplex PCR, and TCRdb kept only the in-frame ones, dropping some. The sample lists approximately 120,000 clones, about four fifths occurring once. Sequenced material: PBMCs. The receptors were sampled from a woman aged 25 to 39 in good health and CMV-seronegative.

The chain uses TRBV9 and TRBJ2-7, with D possibly matching TRBD1 (6 bases). CDR1 and CDR2 (germline): SGDLS, YYNGEE. This CDR3 is 15 amino acids long. Trimming cost V 0 bases and J 1 base, with 11 bases left between them. The CDR3 here is CASSVGWGQSYEQYF. CDR3 in DNA: TGTGCCAGCAGCGTAGGTTGGGGGCAGTCCTACGAGCAGTACTTC.

The chain combines TRBV7-2 with TRBJ2-1, with D tentatively TRBD2 (6 bases). V was trimmed by 1 base and J by 7 bases, leaving 17 bases between them. The CDR3 runs 16 residues. Germline loops: CDR1 SGHTA, CDR2 FQGNSA. CDR3 residues: CASSLDPSDHLNEQFF. The DNA of the CDR3 is TGTGCCAGCAGCTTAGACCCTAGCGACCACCTGAATGAGCAGTTCTTC.

This clone was seen only once. The CDR3 bases are TGTGCCAGCAGTTCTACCGGGACAGGGAAACGCACTGAAGCTTTCTTT. Translated: CASSSTGTGKRTEAFF. J is TRBJ1-1 and V is TRBV6-5; 9 bases map to TRBD1. Per the germline V gene, CDR1 is MNHEY and CDR2 is SVGAGI. Trimming at V came to 4 bases and at J to 4 bases, leaving 10 bases not matched to a gene. The CDR3 sequence is 16 residues long.

The chain links TRBV19 to TRBJ2-2; 9 bases fit TRBD2. CDR3 length: 15 amino acids. CDR1 and CDR2 (germline): LNHDA, SQIVND (reference sequence). With V trimmed by 7 bases and J by 5 bases, 8 bases remained unmatched. The CDR3, as DNA: TGTGCCAGTACCTTTGGGACTAGCCCGACCGGGGAGCTGTTTTTT. This encodes CASTFGTSPTGELFF. The entire variable domain, with the rest obtained from reference TRBV19 and TRBJ2-2, is as follows: DGGITQSPKYLFRKEGQNVTLSCEQNLNHDAMYWYRQDPGQGLRLIYYSQIVNDFQKGDIAEGYSVSREKKESFPLTVTSAQKNPTAFYLCASTFGTSPTGELFFGEGSRLTVL.

This clone was found once. V is TRBV30 and J is TRBJ1-2; D unclear. Germline V gives CDR1 GTSNPN, CDR2 SVGIG (reference sequence). CDR3 length: 11 amino acids. Trimming pared 2 bases from V and 8 bases from J, leaving 9 bases between. The CDR3 loop is CAWSYSGGYTF. CDR3 coding DNA: TGTGCCTGGAGTTATTCAGGAGGCTACACCTTC.

The V and J genes are TRBV6-5 and TRBJ2-7; 8 nucleotides agree with TRBD1. V gave up 8 bases and J gave up 5 bases; unmatched junction bases: 11. Germline CDR1 and CDR2: MNHEY and SVGAGI. The CDR3 is made up of 14 amino acids. As DNA, the CDR3 is TGTGCCAGCGGACGTTCGGACAGGGCCAACGAGCAGTACTTC. It codes for CASGRSDRANEQYF.

This chain uses TRBV4-1 with TRBJ2-1, with 11 bases lining up with TRBD2. Germline CDR1 and CDR2: MGHRA and YSYEKL. Unmatched junction bases numbered 7, after V lost 0 bases and J lost 12 bases. The CDR3 has 15 residues. CDR3 DNA: TGCGCCAGCAGCCAAGAGTCACTAGCGGGAGCCCGGCAGTTCTTC. Amino acid sequence: CASSQESLAGARQFF.

V gene TRBV27 combines with J gene TRBJ2-4; D perhaps matches TRBD2 (7 bases). V dropped 5 bases and J dropped 6 bases, with 20 bases sitting between them. Germline V CDR1 and CDR2: MNHEY, SMNVEV (reference sequence). CDR3 length equals 16 residues. This chain's CDR3 is CASSQQRGGRVNIQYF. The CDR3 nucleotides read TGTGCCAGCAGTCAACAAAGGGGGGGGAGGGTAAACATTCAGTACTTC.

V is TRBV5-8 and J is TRBJ2-5; 9 bases fit TRBD1. The DNA end is a closer match to TRBJ2-7, so the J assignment may be wrong. The CDR3 is made up of 16 amino acids. Germline CDR1 and CDR2: SGHTS and YDEGEE. CDR3 region: CASSSLRTGEKYEQYF. In DNA, the CDR3 is TGTGCCAGCAGCAGCCTAAGGACAGGGGAGAAATACGAGCAGTACTTC.

This sequence joins TRBV9 and TRBJ2-2, with 7 bases that match TRBD1. V was clipped by 4 bases and J by 1 base; unmatched bases: 4. This CDR3 has 15 amino acids. Germline assignment: CDR1 SGDLS and CDR2 YYNGEE. The CDR3: CASSPRQGNTGELFF. DNA for the CDR3: TGTGCCAGCAGCCCCCGACAGGGGAACACCGGGGAGCTGTTTTTT.

A few counts support this clone. The chain carries TRBV14 and TRBJ2-7; no definite D call. CDR1 is SGHDN and CDR2 is FVKESK in the germline V gene. V was trimmed by 0 bases and J by 7 bases, leaving 13 bases between them. CDR3 length: 14 amino acids. This chain's CDR3 is CASSQDFSAREQYF. CDR3 bases: TGTGCCAGCAGCCAAGATTTTAGTGCTCGGGAGCAGTACTTC.

This chain connects TRBV9 to TRBJ2-2, with D hard to call. The germline CDR1 and CDR2 sequences are SGDLS and YYNGEE. CDR3 length equals 14 residues. Trimming removed 3 bases at V and 2 bases at J, with 8 bases between. DNA for the CDR3: TGTGCCAGCAGCGGGCGACAAAACACCGGGGAGCTGTTTTTT. Amino acid sequence: CASSGRQNTGELFF.

The CDR3 bases are TGTGCCAGCAGTGGGGCCGGCGGGGCGGGAGAGACCCAGTACTTC. It translates to CASSGAGGAGETQYF. The chain joins TRBV2 to TRBJ2-5; a weak D match, TRBD2 (6 bases). Germline V gene lookup returns CDR1 SNHLY and CDR2 FYNNEI. Trimming removed 4 bases at V and 4 bases at J, with 16 bases between. There are 15 residues in the CDR3.

The chain carries TRBV7-6 and TRBJ2-5; 10 bases are a match to TRBD2. The end of the DNA fits TRBJ2-7 better, so the J call may be wrong. The CDR3 spans 14 residues. CDR1 and CDR2 from the germline V gene are SGHVS and FNYEAQ. DNA of the CDR3: TGTGCCAGCAGCTTGTCTAGCGGGAGTTCCGAGCAGTACTTC. It codes for CASSLSSGSSEQYF.

This sequence joins TRBV28 and TRBJ2-3; perhaps TRBD2 as D (5 bases). Germline CDR1 and CDR2: MDHEN and SYDVKM. V lost 3 bases and J 0 bases, leaving 22 bases between the germline ends. This CDR3 is built from 19 residues. The CDR3 DNA sequence: TGTGCCAGCAGTTTTAGCCCCTCGGGGAAGGATACGAGCACAGATACGCAGTATTTT. Protein sequence: CASSFSPSGKDTSTDTQYF.

The genes are TRBV4-1 and TRBJ1-4; the D gene is possibly TRBD1 (5 bases). Trimming shortened V by 3 bases and J by 4 bases, and 12 bases separated the two germline ends. This CDR3 contains 15 residues. CDR1 MGHRA and CDR2 YSYEKL come from the germline V gene. The CDR3 region has the DNA TGCGCCAGCAGCCAGCCCTTAGGGGTTAATGAAAAACTGTTTTTT. Protein sequence: CASSQPLGVNEKLFF.

The CDR3 spells CASSSTTTRAQETQYF. CDR3 in DNA: TGTGCCAGCAGCTCCACGACGACGCGGGCACAAGAGACCCAGTACTTC. The rearrangement links TRBV7-6 to TRBJ2-5; tentative D call: TRBD2 (5 bases). The germline CDR1 and CDR2 sequences are SGHVS and FNYEAQ. V dropped 4 bases and J dropped 2 bases, with 17 bases sitting between them. CDR3 length: 16 residues.

Regarding this clone: Within the sample, other DNA sequences also encode this same CDR3. J is TRBJ2-5 and V is TRBV5-1; 7 nucleotides align to TRBD1. Looked up from germline, CDR1 is SGHRS and CDR2 is YFSETQ. With V trimmed by 5 bases and J by 3 bases, 7 bases remained unmatched. The length of the CDR3 is 14 residues. The CDR3 protein is CASRSSGQEETQYF. DNA for the CDR3: TGCGCCAGCAGGTCCTCAGGACAGGAAGAGACCCAGTACTTC.

J is TRBJ2-7 and V is TRBV6-5; D unresolved. Germline assignment: CDR1 MNHEY and CDR2 SVGAGI. Trimming took 7 bases from V and 6 from J, leaving 13 bases between them. The CDR3 is made up of 12 amino acids. The CDR3 DNA sequence: TGTGCCAGCACCTTCGGGTCGGGCGAGCAGTACTTC. Protein product: CASTFGSGEQYF.

The chain recombines TRBV5-4 with TRBJ1-2; 8 nucleotides match TRBD1. The CDR3 spans 14 residues. Germline-derived CDR1 and CDR2 are SGHNT and YYREEE (reference sequence). The V segment lost 0 bases and the J segment 4 bases; nucleotides outside the gene matches: 2. This CDR3 is CASSLGGTGYGYTF. CDR3 nucleotide sequence: TGTGCCAGCAGCTTGGGGGGGACAGGCTATGGCTACACCTTC.

The CDR3, as DNA: TGCGCCAGCATAGGACTAGCGGGGGGGGACTACGAGCAGTACTTC. Amino acids: CASIGLAGGDYEQYF. The V call is TRBV10-2, the J call TRBJ2-7, with 15 bases lining up with TRBD2. This CDR3 is built from 15 residues. From germline, CDR1 is WSHSY and CDR2 SAAADI. With V trimmed by 7 bases and J by 3 bases, 4 bases remained unmatched.

This clone was found once. The chain couples TRBV25-1 to TRBJ1-5, with 7 positions matching TRBD1. Germline V gene sequence: CDR1 MGHDK, CDR2 SYGVNS. The CDR3 is 16 residues long. Germline trimming cut 3 bases from V and 1 base from J; bases unmatched to any gene: 6. For the CDR3, the DNA is TGTGCCAGCAGTGATGTTGGGACAGTGAGCAATCAGCCCCAGCATTTT. Amino acid sequence: CASSDVGTVSNQPQHF. The complete variable domain, with remaining parts taken from reference TRBV25-1 and TRBJ1-5, reads EADIYQTPRYLVIGTGKKITLECSQTMGHDKMYWYQQDPGMELHLIHYSYGVNSTEKGDLSSESTVSRIRTEHFPLTLESARPSHTSQYLCASSDVGTVSNQPQHFGDGTRLSIL.

The table lists this clone with a few counts. The rearrangement joins TRBV9 to TRBJ1-3, with D possibly TRBD1 on 6 matching bases. The V gene's germline CDR1 is SGDLS and CDR2 YYNGEE. The CDR3 sequence is 15 residues long. Trimming stripped 4 bases from V and 8 bases from J, with 19 bases between. CDR3 sequence (DNA): TGTGCCAGCAGCTCCGCCGGGGGGCCGCCCGACACCATATATTTT. Translating gives CASSSAGGPPDTIYF. The variable domain in full, with the rest retrieved from reference TRBV9 and TRBJ1-3, is DSGVTQTPKHLITATGQRVTLRCSPRSGDLSVYWYQQSLDQGLQFLIQYYNGEERAKGNILERFSAQQFPDLHSELNLSSLELGDSALYFCASSSAGGPPDTIYFGEGSWLTVV.

The chain uses TRBV7-9 and TRBJ2-3; D may be TRBD1 (6 bases). The CDR3 sequence is 15 residues long. V was pared by 5 bases and J by 2 bases, with 14 bases between. In germline, CDR1 is SEHNR, CDR2 FQNEAQ (reference sequence). The CDR3 DNA sequence: TGTGCCAGCAGCCCGCGGACAGTTCACACAGATACGCAGTATTTT. Translation: CASSPRTVHTDTQYF.

Of note for this clone: A junction boundary mismatches the germline segment, possibly from a read error. The chain combines TRBV7-9 with TRBJ2-7; 9 bases are shared with TRBD2. This CDR3 is 15 amino acids long. Germline V lookup: CDR1 SEHNR, CDR2 FQNEAQ (reference sequence). Here the CDR3 DNA reads TGTTCCAGCAGCTTAGGGCGGGAGGGCCACCACGAGCAGTACTTC. Translating gives CSSSLGREGHHEQYF.